A single sample is the source of the 31 T cell receptor beta chains below, sequenced in a study of shared clonotypes between healthy human individuals. TCRdb keeps only in-frame clones here, not all; method: immunoSEQ multiplex PCR. The data contain over a million clones, approximately 98% of them seen just once; the ten biggest clones take up 0.4% to 0.45%. The sample was naive CD4+ T cells sorted from blood. The subset was: CD45RA+ positively selected. These receptors were taken from a man aged 30-40 years in good health.

This sequence joins TRBV7-2 and TRBJ2-7; 9 nucleotides align to TRBD1. The length of the CDR3 is 17 residues. V lost 3 bases to trimming and J lost 2 bases; unmatched junction nucleotides: 11. Germline lookup yields CDR1 SGHTA and CDR2 FQGNSA. CDR3: CASSLYRGHSTAYEQYF. The CDR3 DNA is TGTGCCAGCAGCTTGTACAGGGGGCACTCCACTGCCTACGAGCAGTACTTC.

The CDR3 DNA sequence: TGTGCCAGCAGTGAGCCTAGCGGGAGGGGGGCCGAGACCCAGTACTTC. Translation: CASSEPSGRGAETQYF. This sequence joins TRBV2 and TRBJ2-5; 12 bases map to TRBD2. In germline, CDR1 is SNHLY, CDR2 FYNNEI. Trimming removed 3 bases from V and 5 bases from J; junction bases left unmatched: 7. This CDR3 region has 16 residues.

V gene TRBV7-9 combines with J gene TRBJ2-5; 10 bases agree with TRBD2. The CDR3 covers 16 residues. The germline CDR1 and CDR2 sequences are SEHNR and FQNEAQ (reference sequence). V lost 0 bases, J lost 5 bases, and 6 bases stayed unmatched. The CDR3, as DNA: TGTGCCAGCAGCTTAGCCCTAGCGGGAGTGGGGGAGACCCAGTACTTC. Residues: CASSLALAGVGETQYF.

The chain joins TRBV27 to TRBJ2-1; no firm D call. Germline values: CDR1 MNHEY, CDR2 SMNVEV (reference sequence). Trimming stripped 7 bases from V and 5 bases from J, with 6 bases between. The CDR3 sequence is 11 residues long. The CDR3 nucleotides read TGTGCCAGCATTGGTAACAATGAGCAGTTCTTC. Its protein product is CASIGNNEQFF.

The chain is built from TRBV5-5 and TRBJ1-5; D is uncertain. CDR3 length equals 15 residues. The V and J ends lost 2 bases and 3 bases respectively, with 12 bases between them. CDR1 and CDR2 (germline): SGHKS, YYEKEE (reference sequence). The CDR3 DNA is TGTGCCAGCAGCTTATCCGCAATGTCCAATCAGCCCCAGCATTTT. It is translated as CASSLSAMSNQPQHF.

This clone appeared once. CDR3 residues: CASSLDRGQNGYTF. The CDR3 bases are TGTGCCAGCAGCTTGGACAGGGGGCAGAATGGCTACACCTTC. V gene TRBV5-6 combines with J gene TRBJ1-2, with TRBD1 matching 9 bases. Germline V gives CDR1 SGHDT, CDR2 YYEEEE. This CDR3 has 14 residues. The V and J ends lost 0 bases and 6 bases, in that order; junction bases with no gene match: 3.

The gene calls are TRBV12-5 and TRBJ2-1; D is uncertain. The CDR3 runs 13 residues. V gave up 7 bases and J gave up 5 bases, with 12 bases separating them. From germline, CDR1 is LGHNT and CDR2 FRNRAP. The CDR3 DNA is TGTGCTAGTGCCGGCTCGGGTAACAATGAGCAGTTCTTC. It yields the protein CASAGSGNNEQFF.

The gene calls are TRBV7-6 and TRBJ2-7; the D gene could be TRBD1 or TRBD2 (5 bases each). CDR3 size: 14 residues. CDR1 and CDR2 from the germline V gene are SGHVS and FNYEAQ. Trimming removed 1 base from V and 3 bases from J, with 10 bases in between. CDR3 protein: CASSLGGTNYEQYF. CDR3 DNA sequence: TGTGCCAGCAGCTTAGGAGGGACCAACTACGAGCAGTACTTC. Based on the CDR3 plus reference TRBV7-6 and TRBJ2-7, the full variable domain is GAGVSQSPRYKVTKRGQDVALRCDPISGHVSLYWYRQALGQGPEFLTYFNYEAQQDKSGLPNDRFSAERPEGSISTLTIQRTEQRDSAMYRCASSLGGTNYEQYFGPGTRLTVT.

The chain combines TRBV7-9 with TRBJ2-7; a possible D gene is TRBD1 (6 bases). This CDR3 spans 14 amino acids. CDR1 is SEHNR and CDR2 is FQNEAQ in the germline V gene (reference sequence). Trimming took off 3 bases at V and 3 bases at J, with 12 bases between the two ends. CDR3 protein: CASSFLGAVYEQYF. As DNA, the CDR3 is TGTGCCAGCAGCTTTTTGGGGGCTGTCTACGAGCAGTACTTC.

V gene TRBV5-1 combines with J gene TRBJ2-7; D uncertain. Germline values: CDR1 SGHRS, CDR2 YFSETQ. Trimming took off 4 bases at V and 7 bases at J, with 15 bases between the two ends. The CDR3 runs 13 residues. The CDR3 loop reads CASSRTYKEEQYF. The CDR3 DNA is TGCGCCAGCAGCCGAACCTACAAGGAAGAGCAGTACTTC.

The chain combines TRBV9 with TRBJ2-3; D gene ambiguous. Trimming removed 2 bases from V and 2 bases from J, with 9 bases in between. Germline CDR1 and CDR2: SGDLS and YYNGEE. The CDR3 has 14 amino acids. In DNA, the CDR3 is TGTGCCAGCAGCGTCCAGAGTCACACAGATACGCAGTATTTT. Residues: CASSVQSHTDTQYF.

The genes are TRBV5-6 and TRBJ1-2; D uncertain. This CDR3 has 15 residues. Germline CDR1 reads SGHDT; CDR2 reads YYEEEE. Trimming left V 2 bases short and J 6 bases short, with 17 bases between. In DNA, the CDR3 is TGTGCCAGCAGCTTCCGTGAGTTCCTCCTGAATGGCTACACCTTC. This sequence encodes CASSFREFLLNGYTF.

The CDR3 here is CASSLGLARGADTQYF. DNA for the CDR3: TGCGCCAGCAGCTTGGGACTAGCGCGAGGGGCAGATACGCAGTATTTT. This chain uses TRBV5-1 with TRBJ2-3; the match to TRBD2 covers 8 bases. V shed 0 bases and J 4 bases; nucleotides not matched to a gene: 7. The CDR3 totals 16 residues. The germline gives CDR1 SGHRS, CDR2 YFSETQ.

This clone has more than one count but fewer than ten. Other DNA sequences in this sample translate to the same CDR3. V is TRBV20-1 and J is TRBJ1-2; D call uncertain. The ends were cut back, 5 bases at V and 8 bases at J, with 3 bases in the middle. The germline V gene has CDR1 DFQATT and CDR2 SNEGSKA (reference sequence). The CDR3 loop spans 8 amino acids. CDR3 coding DNA: TGCAGTGCTTCCGGCTACACCTTC. Translation gives CSASGYTF.

The chain is built from TRBV5-1 and TRBJ2-2; D is unclear. Germline CDR1 SGHRS, CDR2 YFSETQ. CDR3 length equals 14 residues. With 0 bases removed from V and 2 bases from J, the gap between germline ends came to 5 bases. The CDR3 bases are TGCGCCAGCAGCTTGGTCCCAAACACCGGGGAGCTGTTTTTT. Translating it yields CASSLVPNTGELFF.

The rearrangement uses TRBV4-3 and TRBJ2-6; D not resolved. Trimming took 1 base from V and 2 from J, leaving 0 bases between them. The CDR3 has 13 residues. Germline V gives CDR1 LGHNA, CDR2 YSLEER. The chain's CDR3 is CASSQAGANVLTF. The CDR3 nucleotides read TGCGCCAGCAGCCAAGCTGGGGCCAACGTCCTGACTTTC.

V is TRBV7-2 and J is TRBJ1-3; D uncertain. V lost 3 bases, J lost 1 base, and 10 bases lay in between. The CDR3 has 15 amino acids. CDR1 and CDR2 (germline): SGHTA, FQGNSA. CDR3 amino acids: CASSLGSISGNTIYF. The CDR3 bases are TGTGCCAGCAGCTTGGGCAGTATTTCTGGAAACACCATATATTTT.

This clone was seen a single time. The rearrangement uses TRBV2 and TRBJ2-7; maybe TRBD1 (6 bases). Looked up from germline, CDR1 is SNHLY and CDR2 is FYNNEI. Trimming removed 2 bases from V and 3 bases from J, with 14 bases in between. The CDR3 consists of 15 residues. The CDR3 sequence is CASSEYQTGVYEQYF. The CDR3 coding sequence is TGTGCCAGCAGTGAATACCAGACAGGAGTCTACGAGCAGTACTTC.

J is TRBJ1-1 and V is TRBV5-1; no clear D. Germline V gene lookup returns CDR1 SGHRS and CDR2 YFSETQ. The V and J ends lost 0 bases and 0 bases respectively, with 9 bases between them. The CDR3 runs to 15 residues. In DNA, the CDR3 is TGCGCCAGCAGCTTGGCTCTGGGGATGAACACTGAAGCTTTCTTT. This sequence encodes CASSLALGMNTEAFF. The full variable domain, rest sourced from reference TRBV5-1 and TRBJ1-1, is KAGVTQTPRYLIKTRGQQVTLSCSPISGHRSVSWYQQTPGQGLQFLFEYFSETQRNKGNFPGRFSGRQFSNSRSEMNVSTLELGDSALYLCASSLALGMNTEAFFGQGTRLTVV.

This clone has just one count. The genes are TRBV10-3 and TRBJ2-2; a possible D gene is TRBD1 (5 bases). Germline values: CDR1 ENHRY, CDR2 SYGVKD. This CDR3 comprises 15 residues. Trimming removed 7 bases from V and 0 bases from J, with 12 bases in between. The CDR3: CAIMGRSPNTGELFF. The DNA of the CDR3 is TGTGCCATCATGGGGCGGTCTCCGAACACCGGGGAGCTGTTTTTT.

The CDR3 protein is CASSPPLTTGTDYNEQFF. Here the CDR3 DNA reads TGTGCCAGCAGCCCGCCTCTTACGACAGGGACGGACTACAATGAGCAGTTCTTC. The chain is built from TRBV7-6 and TRBJ2-1, with 7 bases fitting TRBD1. The length of the CDR3 is 18 residues. V gave up 5 bases and J gave up 3 bases; unmatched junction bases: 16. Per germline, CDR1 SGHVS and CDR2 FNYEAQ.

V usage is TRBV5-1 and J usage is TRBJ2-3, with 8 bases lining up with TRBD2. The V segment lost 4 bases and the J segment 0 bases; nucleotides outside the gene matches: 7. Germline CDR1 is SGHRS and CDR2 is YFSETQ. The CDR3 length is 16 residues. The CDR3 DNA reads as TGCGCCAGCAGCCCCCGGGCTAGCGGGAGCACAGATACGCAGTATTTT. Its protein product is CASSPRASGSTDTQYF.

The CDR3: CAWRATAIYEQYF. CDR3 nucleotides: TGTGCCTGGAGGGCCACAGCTATTTACGAGCAGTACTTC. The rearrangement links TRBV30 to TRBJ2-7, with D uncertain. Germline CDR1 is GTSNPN and CDR2 is SVGIG (reference sequence). Trimming pared 3 bases from V and 4 bases from J, leaving 13 bases between. This CDR3 spans 13 amino acids.

A single count supports this clone. In DNA, the CDR3 is TGTGCCAGCAGCTTTAGAAGCTATCAGCCCCAGCATTTT. Translation gives CASSFRSYQPQHF. This chain joins TRBV5-6 and TRBJ1-5; no firm D call. This CDR3 has 13 amino acids. V was pared by 2 bases and J by 5 bases, with 8 bases between. Germline CDR1 is SGHDT and CDR2 is YYEEEE.

As for this clone: Relative to the germline gene, one junction end is altered; a read error may explain this. V and J are TRBV27 and TRBJ1-1; 8 positions match TRBD1. The CDR3 runs 14 residues. Germline CDR1 and CDR2: MNHEY and SMNVEV (reference sequence). The CDR3 DNA sequence: TGTGCCAGCCATGGGGGACAGGTCAACAGTGAAGCTTTCTTT. Its translation is CASHGGQVNSEAFF.

The J gene is TRBJ2-3, the V gene TRBV27, with TRBD2 matching over 10 bases. The germline gives CDR1 MNHEY, CDR2 SMNVEV (reference sequence). The ends lost 5 bases at V and 7 bases at J; junction bases unmatched: 18. This CDR3 region has 18 residues. CDR3 in DNA: TGTGCCAGCAGTCCCCTTAGCGGGAGGTCCTCCACCACCCATACGCAGTATTTT. It codes for CASSPLSGRSSTTHTQYF.

V usage is TRBV12-5 and J usage is TRBJ1-2; 10 nucleotides agree with TRBD1. The V and J ends lost 4 bases and 4 bases, in that order; junction bases with no gene match: 3. This CDR3 is 14 amino acids long. In germline, CDR1 is LGHNT, CDR2 FRNRAP. Written as DNA, the CDR3 is TGTGCTAGTGGTTCGGGACAGGGGTCCTATGGCTACACCTTC. Its protein is CASGSGQGSYGYTF.

V usage is TRBV2 and J usage is TRBJ2-7; 7 nucleotides agree with TRBD2. Germline V lookup: CDR1 SNHLY, CDR2 FYNNEI. The CDR3 has 12 amino acids. V dropped 6 bases and J dropped 5; count of bases not matched to a gene: 4. The CDR3 region is CASSGDYHEQYF. The CDR3 nucleotides are TGTGCCAGCAGCGGGGACTACCACGAGCAGTACTTC.

CDR3 protein: CASSPRVALHEQFF. CDR3 sequence (DNA): TGTGCCAGCAGTCCCCGGGTAGCACTCCATGAGCAGTTCTTC. The J gene is TRBJ2-1, the V gene TRBV6-5; no clear D. This CDR3 has 14 amino acids. Germline assignment: CDR1 MNHEY and CDR2 SVGAGI. The V gene lost 5 bases and the J gene lost 8 bases, with 16 bases spanning the gap.

The chain employs TRBV13 and TRBJ2-7, with D perhaps matching TRBD1 or TRBD2 (6 bases each). The CDR3 has 15 amino acids. Trimming shortened V by 5 bases and J by 2 bases, and 16 bases separated the two germline ends. Per germline, CDR1 PRHDT and CDR2 FYEKMQ (reference sequence). CDR3 sequence reads: CASSPGRDTPYEQYF. CDR3 in DNA: TGTGCCAGCAGCCCCGGGCGGGACACTCCCTACGAGCAGTACTTC.

V is TRBV18 and J is TRBJ1-1; 9 bases map to TRBD1. Germline lookup yields CDR1 KGHSH and CDR2 LQKENI. The V and J ends lost 1 base and 0 bases, in that order; junction bases with no gene match: 12. The CDR3 runs 19 residues. CDR3 DNA sequence: TGTGCCAGCTCACCACTACTCGGACAGGGGACGGGTGTGAACACTGAAGCTTTCTTT. Translation gives CASSPLLGQGTGVNTEAFF. The variable domain in full, completed from reference TRBV18 and TRBJ1-1, reads NAGVMQNPRHLVRRRGQEARLRCSPMKGHSHVYWYRQLPEEGLKFMVYLQKENIIDESGMPKERFSAEFPKEGPSILRIQQVVRGDSAAYFCASSPLLGQGTGVNTEAFFGQGTRLTVV.